The 5 T cell receptor beta chains presented below share a single source sample, sequenced in a study of identical twins. TCRdb reanalysed the 5' RACE reads using MiXCR and keeps one entry per CDR3 protein. The table includes 650,000 to 750,000 distinct CDR3 sequences, 21% detected once. The same sample was also studied in work on T cells expressing NK-cell markers.

Input material: PBMCs. These receptors were collected from a woman under 30 in good health.

There are many counts of this clonotype. CDR3 loop: CATSSEDRGHQPQHF. CDR3 nucleotides: TGTGCCACCAGCAGTGAGGACAGGGGGCATCAGCCCCAGCATTTT. V and J are TRBV15 and TRBJ1-5, with 11 bases lining up with TRBD1. The J segment lost 5 bases and the V segment lost 3 bases, leaving 3 bases of the junction unmatched. Germline-derived CDR1 and CDR2 are LNHNV and YYDKDF (reference sequence). The CDR3 extends over 15 amino acids.

This clonotype was counted many times. V and J are TRBV29-1 and TRBJ2-3, with D possibly TRBD1 on 6 matching bases. Germline V gene sequence: CDR1 SQVTM, CDR2 ANQGSEA. This CDR3 is 14 amino acids long. The ends were cut back, 3 bases at V and 1 base at J, with 11 bases in the middle. The CDR3 nucleotides are TGCAGCGTTGACGAGACAGGAGGCACAGATACGCAGTATTTT. It encodes CSVDETGGTDTQYF.

The V call is TRBV29-1, the J call TRBJ2-1; TRBD2 is a possible D gene (5 bases). V lost 7 bases, J lost 4 bases, and 17 bases lay in between. Germline V gives CDR1 SQVTM, CDR2 ANQGSEA. CDR3 size: 14 residues. The DNA for the CDR3 is TGCAGCGCCCCCCGACCGAGGGATTACAATGAGCAGTTCTTC. Its translation: CSAPRPRDYNEQFF.

This clonotype was counted ten times or more. The chain combines TRBV24-1 with TRBJ2-1, with 7 bases identical to TRBD2. The germline gives CDR1 KGHDR, CDR2 SFDVKD. This CDR3 is 15 amino acids long. J lost 4 bases, V lost 3 bases, and 5 bases had no gene match. DNA of the CDR3: TGTGCCACCAGTGATCCGGCTAGCGGTTACAATGAGCAGTTCTTC. This sequence encodes CATSDPASGYNEQFF.

This clonotype turned up a few times. The rearrangement links TRBV10-3 to TRBJ2-5, with D unresolved. Germline V CDR1 and CDR2: ENHRY, SYGVKD. Trimming shortened V by 0 bases and J by 2 bases, and 13 bases separated the two germline ends. CDR3 length: 16 residues. In nucleotides, the CDR3 is TGTGCCATCAGTGAGTCCTTCTCTGGACCGCAAGAGACCCAGTACTTC. It specifies CAISESFSGPQETQYF.